This T cell receptor beta chain originates from a study of blood T cells in healthy people across ages. Study-wide results and caveats: Per-million-T-cell TCR beta diversity fell roughly linearly with age.

The use of a sample-barcoded 5' primer and a J-beta primer mix characterized a second PCR of roughly 7 to 12 cycles. Per sample, CDR3-containing paired-end reads numbered at least 2.5 million. TCRdb independently ran MiXCR on the 5' RACE reads; one entry per CDR3 protein. The sample holds some 1,500,000 distinct CDR3 sequences, approximately 39% seen once. The extraction recovered at least 5.5 micrograms of total RNA per sample. Only a few counts were recorded for this clonotype. The antigen is unknown. The CDR3 is 12 amino acids. CDR1 and CDR2 from the germline V gene are MDHEN and SYDVKM. Trimming shortened V by 1 base and J by 8 bases, and 9 bases separated the two germline ends.

J is TRBJ2-7 and V is TRBV28; no definite D call. The sequenced material came from blood. The receptor's source is a woman younger than 35 in good health. In DNA, the CDR3 is TGTGCCAGCAGTTTATTCGGCCTCAAGCAGTACTTC. It specifies CASSLFGLKQYF.